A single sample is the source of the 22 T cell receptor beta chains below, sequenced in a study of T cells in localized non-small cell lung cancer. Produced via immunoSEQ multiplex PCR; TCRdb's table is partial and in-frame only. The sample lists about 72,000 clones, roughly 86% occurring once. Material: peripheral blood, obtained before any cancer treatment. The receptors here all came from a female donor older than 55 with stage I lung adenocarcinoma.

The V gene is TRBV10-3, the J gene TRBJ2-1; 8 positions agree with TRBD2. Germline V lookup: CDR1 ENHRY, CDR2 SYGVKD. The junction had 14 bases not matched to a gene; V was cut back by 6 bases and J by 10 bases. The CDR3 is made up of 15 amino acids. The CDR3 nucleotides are TGTGCCATCAGGGACAGCGGGGGCCCCAATGAAGAGCAGTTCTTC. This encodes CAIRDSGGPNEEQFF.

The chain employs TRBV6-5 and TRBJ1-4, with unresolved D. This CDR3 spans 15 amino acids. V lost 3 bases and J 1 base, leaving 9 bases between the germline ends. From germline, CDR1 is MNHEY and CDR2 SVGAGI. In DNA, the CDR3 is TGTGCCAGCAGTTATTCTTCCCAAACTAATGAAAAACTGTTTTTT. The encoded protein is CASSYSSQTNEKLFF.

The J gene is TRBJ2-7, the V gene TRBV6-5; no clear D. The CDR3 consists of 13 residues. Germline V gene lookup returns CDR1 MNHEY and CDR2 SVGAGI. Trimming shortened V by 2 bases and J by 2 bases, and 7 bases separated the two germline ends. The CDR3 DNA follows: TGTGCCAGCAGTTACACAGCAACCTACGAGCAGTACTTC. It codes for CASSYTATYEQYF.

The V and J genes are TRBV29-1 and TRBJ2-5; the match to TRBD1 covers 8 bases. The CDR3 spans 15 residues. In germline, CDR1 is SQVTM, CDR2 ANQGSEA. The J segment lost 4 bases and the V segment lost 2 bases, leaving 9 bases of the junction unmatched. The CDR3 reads CSVEPLDRAGETQYF. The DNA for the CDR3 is TGCAGCGTTGAACCCTTGGACAGGGCCGGAGAGACCCAGTACTTC.

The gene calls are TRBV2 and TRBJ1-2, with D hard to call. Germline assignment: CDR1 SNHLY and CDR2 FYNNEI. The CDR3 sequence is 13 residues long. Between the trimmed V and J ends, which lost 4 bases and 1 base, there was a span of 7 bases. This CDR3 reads CASSAASNYGYTF. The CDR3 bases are TGTGCCAGCAGTGCAGCGAGTAACTATGGCTACACCTTC.

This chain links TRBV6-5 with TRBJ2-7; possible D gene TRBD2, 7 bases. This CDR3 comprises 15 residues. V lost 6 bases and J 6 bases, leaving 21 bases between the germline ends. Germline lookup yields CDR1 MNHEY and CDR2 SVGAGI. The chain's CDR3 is CASSRGADRSAEQYF. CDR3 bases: TGTGCCAGCAGCCGGGGGGCTGACAGGTCCGCCGAGCAGTACTTC.

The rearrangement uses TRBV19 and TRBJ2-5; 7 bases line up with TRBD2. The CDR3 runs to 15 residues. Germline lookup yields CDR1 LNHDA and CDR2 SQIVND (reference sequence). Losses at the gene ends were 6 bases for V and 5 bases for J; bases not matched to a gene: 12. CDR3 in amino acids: CASRSGPGGEETQYF. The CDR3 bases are TGTGCCAGTAGATCCGGACCTGGGGGGGAGGAGACCCAGTACTTC.

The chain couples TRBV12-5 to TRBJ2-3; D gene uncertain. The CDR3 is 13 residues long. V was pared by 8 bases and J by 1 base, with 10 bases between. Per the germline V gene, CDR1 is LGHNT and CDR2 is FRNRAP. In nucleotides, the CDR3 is TGTGCTAGTCTCCTCTCTGGCACAGATACGCAGTATTTT. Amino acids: CASLLSGTDTQYF.

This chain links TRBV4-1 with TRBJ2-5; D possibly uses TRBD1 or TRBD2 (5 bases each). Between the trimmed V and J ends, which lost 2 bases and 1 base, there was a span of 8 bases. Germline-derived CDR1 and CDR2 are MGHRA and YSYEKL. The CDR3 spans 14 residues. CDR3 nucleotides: TGCGCCAGCAGCCAATCCGGGACCCAAGAGACCCAGTACTTC. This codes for CASSQSGTQETQYF.

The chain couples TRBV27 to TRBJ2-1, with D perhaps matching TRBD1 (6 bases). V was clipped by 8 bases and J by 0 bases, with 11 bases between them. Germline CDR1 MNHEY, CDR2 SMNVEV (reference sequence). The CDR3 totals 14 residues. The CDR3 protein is CASWGQNSYNEQFF. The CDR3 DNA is TGTGCCAGCTGGGGGCAGAACTCCTACAATGAGCAGTTCTTC.

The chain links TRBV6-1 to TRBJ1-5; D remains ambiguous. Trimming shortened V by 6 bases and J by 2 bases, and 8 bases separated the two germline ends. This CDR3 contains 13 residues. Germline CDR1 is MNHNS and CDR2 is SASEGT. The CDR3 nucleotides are TGTGCCAGCAGGTGGGGTGGCAATCAGCCCCAGCATTTT. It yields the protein CASRWGGNQPQHF.

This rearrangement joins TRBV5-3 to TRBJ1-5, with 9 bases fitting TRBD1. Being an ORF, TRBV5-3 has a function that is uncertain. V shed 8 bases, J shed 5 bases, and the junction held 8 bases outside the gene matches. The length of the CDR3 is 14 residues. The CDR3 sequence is CASSLDRGYQPQHF. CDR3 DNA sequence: TGTGCCAGCAGCCTCGACAGGGGGTATCAGCCCCAGCATTTT.

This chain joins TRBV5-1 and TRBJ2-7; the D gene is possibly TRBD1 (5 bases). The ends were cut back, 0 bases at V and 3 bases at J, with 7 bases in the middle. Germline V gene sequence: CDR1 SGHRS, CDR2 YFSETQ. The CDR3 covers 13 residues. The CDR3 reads CASSLVTGYEQYF. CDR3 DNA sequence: TGCGCCAGCAGCTTGGTTACAGGCTACGAGCAGTACTTC.

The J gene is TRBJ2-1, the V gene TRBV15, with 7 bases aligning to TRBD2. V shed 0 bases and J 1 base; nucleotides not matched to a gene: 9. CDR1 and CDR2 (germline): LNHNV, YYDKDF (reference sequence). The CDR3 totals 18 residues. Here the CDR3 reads CATSRDQRRERSYNEQFF. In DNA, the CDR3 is TGTGCCACCAGCAGAGATCAGAGGCGGGAGAGATCCTACAATGAGCAGTTCTTC.

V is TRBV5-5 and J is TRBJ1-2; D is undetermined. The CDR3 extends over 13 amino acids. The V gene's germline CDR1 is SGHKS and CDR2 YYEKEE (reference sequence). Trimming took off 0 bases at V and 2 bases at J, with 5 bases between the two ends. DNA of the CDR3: TGTGCCAGCAGCTTGGCGGTGAACTATGGCTACACCTTC. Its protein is CASSLAVNYGYTF.

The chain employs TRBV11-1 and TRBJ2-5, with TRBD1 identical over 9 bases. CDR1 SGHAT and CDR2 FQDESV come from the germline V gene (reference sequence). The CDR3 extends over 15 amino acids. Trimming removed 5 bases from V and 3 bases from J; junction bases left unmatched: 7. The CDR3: CASSQSGTGKETQYF. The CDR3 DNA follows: TGTGCCAGCAGCCAGTCCGGGACAGGGAAAGAGACCCAGTACTTC.

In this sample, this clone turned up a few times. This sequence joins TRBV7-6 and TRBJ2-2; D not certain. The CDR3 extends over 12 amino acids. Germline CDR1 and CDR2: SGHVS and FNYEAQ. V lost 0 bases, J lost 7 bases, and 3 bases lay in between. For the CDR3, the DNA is TGTGCCAGCAGCTTAGCGAACGGGGAGCTGTTTTTT. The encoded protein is CASSLANGELFF.

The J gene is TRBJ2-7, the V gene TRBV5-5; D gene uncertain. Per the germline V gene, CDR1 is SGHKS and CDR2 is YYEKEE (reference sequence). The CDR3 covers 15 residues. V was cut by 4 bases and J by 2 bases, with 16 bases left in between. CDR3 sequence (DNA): TGTGCCAGCAGCCCTGTCCGGACGCTTACCTACGAGCAGTACTTC. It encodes CASSPVRTLTYEQYF.

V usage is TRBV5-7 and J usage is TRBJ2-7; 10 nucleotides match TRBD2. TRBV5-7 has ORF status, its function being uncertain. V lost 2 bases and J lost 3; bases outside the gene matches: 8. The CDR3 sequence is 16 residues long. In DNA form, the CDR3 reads TGTGCCAGCAGCTTTGCTAGCGGGAGCCCCAACTACGAGCAGTACTTC. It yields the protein CASSFASGSPNYEQYF.

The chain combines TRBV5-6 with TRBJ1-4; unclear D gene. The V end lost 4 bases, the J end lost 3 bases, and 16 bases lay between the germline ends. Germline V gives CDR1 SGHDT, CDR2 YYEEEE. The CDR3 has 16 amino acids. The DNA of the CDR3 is TGTGCCAGCAGCACACGCCCCAGCATTTCTAATGAAAAACTGTTTTTT. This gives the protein CASSTRPSISNEKLFF.

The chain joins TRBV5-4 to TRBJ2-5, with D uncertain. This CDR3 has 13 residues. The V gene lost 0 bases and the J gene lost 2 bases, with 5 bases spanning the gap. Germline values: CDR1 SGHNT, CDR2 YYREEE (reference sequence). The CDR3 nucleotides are TGTGCCAGCAGCTTGGGGCCTCAAGAGACCCAGTACTTC. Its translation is CASSLGPQETQYF.

CDR3 DNA sequence: TGTGCCAGCAGCTTAGGACTGTCGCTGTCCTACAATGAGCAGTTCTTC. It codes for CASSLGLSLSYNEQFF. The V gene is TRBV7-9, the J gene TRBJ2-1, with unresolved D. The V and J ends lost 1 base and 1 base respectively, with 11 bases between them. From germline, CDR1 is SEHNR and CDR2 FQNEAQ (reference sequence). This CDR3 region has 16 residues.